A selection of T cell receptor beta chains follows, all from one sample in a study of cytomegalovirus exposure and HLA in healthy donors. TCRdb's table, derived via immunoSEQ multiplex PCR, lists solely in-frame clones and lacks some. The table shows approximately 210,000 clones, with roughly 83% occurring only once. Sequencing was performed on PBMCs. The receptors originated from a woman in her fifties or sixties in good health and CMV-seronegative. Each CDR3 is given with its conserved first and last residue. The D gene is left open where the match is weak. Clone size is shown for a subset of rows, as once, few, many or a class of expanded clone.

d_gene: .
abundance: once
v_gene: TRBV7-2
j_gene: TRBJ2-7
CDR3nt: TGTGCCAGCAGCTTAGGGACAGCCTACGAGCAGTACTTC
CDR3aa: CASSLGTAYEQYF

d_gene: .
abundance: .
v_gene: TRBV7-9
j_gene: TRBJ1-3
CDR3nt: TGTGCCAGCAGAAGCGGGCCAGGAAACACCATATATTTT
CDR3aa: CASRSGPGNTIYF

d_gene: .
abundance: .
v_gene: TRBV20-1
j_gene: TRBJ2-1
CDR3nt: TGCAGTGCTAGCCTATACAATGAGCAGTTCTTC
CDR3aa: CSASLYNEQFF

d_gene: .
abundance: once
v_gene: TRBV2
j_gene: TRBJ2-4
CDR3nt: TGTGCCAGCAGAGAGGGAGCCAAAAACATTCAGTACTTC
CDR3aa: CASREGAKNIQYF

d_gene: TRBD2
abundance: .
v_gene: TRBV25-1
j_gene: TRBJ2-3
CDR3nt: TGTGCCAGCAGTGAGACTAGCCGAGACACAGATACGCAGTATTTT
CDR3aa: CASSETSRDTDTQYF

d_gene: .
abundance: once
v_gene: TRBV7-9
j_gene: TRBJ1-1
CDR3nt: TGTGCCAGCAGCCCCGGGGGGGTGAACACTGAAGCTTTCTTT
CDR3aa: CASSPGGVNTEAFF

d_gene: TRBD2
abundance: .
v_gene: TRBV9
j_gene: TRBJ2-3
CDR3nt: TGTGCCAGCAGCGTAACTAGCGGGAGGACAGATACGCAGTATTTT
CDR3aa: CASSVTSGRTDTQYF

d_gene: .
abundance: .
v_gene: TRBV7-6
j_gene: TRBJ2-1
CDR3nt: TGTGCCAGCAGCTTTACGGGGAGCAATGAGCAGTTCTTC
CDR3aa: CASSFTGSNEQFF

d_gene: .
abundance: .
v_gene: TRBV6-5
j_gene: TRBJ2-7
CDR3nt: TGTGCCAGCAGTTATGGAGCGGGCAACTACGAGCAGTACTTC
CDR3aa: CASSYGAGNYEQYF

d_gene: .
abundance: .
v_gene: TRBV20-1
j_gene: TRBJ2-5
CDR3nt: TGCAGTGCTCCTCTACGAGAGACCCAGTACTTC
CDR3aa: CSAPLRETQYF

d_gene: TRBD1
abundance: .
v_gene: TRBV7-2
j_gene: TRBJ1-5
CDR3nt: TGTGCCAGCAGCTTGCCGGGACAGGGGGCAAATCAGCCCCAGCATTTT
CDR3aa: CASSLPGQGANQPQHF

d_gene: TRBD1
abundance: .
v_gene: TRBV5-1
j_gene: TRBJ2-3
CDR3nt: TGCGCCAGCAGCATCGGACAGGGAGGAAATACGCAGTATTTT
CDR3aa: CASSIGQGGNTQYF

d_gene: .
abundance: .
v_gene: TRBV15
j_gene: TRBJ1-1
CDR3nt: TGTGCCACCAGCAATCACAGGGTGGGAAACACTGAAGCTTTCTTT
CDR3aa: CATSNHRVGNTEAFF

d_gene: .
abundance: .
v_gene: TRBV2
j_gene: TRBJ2-4
CDR3nt: TGTGCCAGCAGGGCTCACATTCAGTACTTC
CDR3aa: CASRAHIQYF

d_gene: .
abundance: once
v_gene: TRBV7-3
j_gene: TRBJ1-2
CDR3nt: TGTGCCAGCAGCCCGTCGGGTTGGGGCACCGCTAACTATGGCTACACCTTC
CDR3aa: CASSPSGWGTANYGYTF

d_gene: .
abundance: .
v_gene: TRBV18
j_gene: TRBJ1-2
CDR3nt: TGTGCCAGCTCACCACTGCAGGGCTATAACTATGGCTACACCTTC
CDR3aa: CASSPLQGYNYGYTF

d_gene: TRBD1
abundance: .
v_gene: TRBV6-6
j_gene: TRBJ2-1
CDR3nt: TGTGCCAGCAGTCTGGGACAGGAATACAATGAGCAGTTCTTC
CDR3aa: CASSLGQEYNEQFF

d_gene: TRBD1
abundance: .
v_gene: TRBV15
j_gene: TRBJ2-5
CDR3nt: TGTGCCACCAGCAGAGGGGACAGGCATCAAGAGACCCAGTACTTC
CDR3aa: CATSRGDRHQETQYF

d_gene: .
abundance: .
v_gene: TRBV6-5
j_gene: TRBJ2-3
CDR3nt: TGTGCCAGCAGACCGTACAGGGCTGAGTCAGATACGCAGTATTTT
CDR3aa: CASRPYRAESDTQYF

d_gene: .
abundance: .
v_gene: TRBV7-3
j_gene: TRBJ1-6
CDR3nt: TGTGCCAGCAGCTTAAGCCAGGGAGGGAATTCACCCCTCCACTTT
CDR3aa: CASSLSQGGNSPLHF

d_gene: .
abundance: once
v_gene: TRBV10-3
j_gene: TRBJ2-1
CDR3nt: TGTGCCATCAGTGCACTGCGGGAAGACTACAATGAGCAGTTCTTC
CDR3aa: CAISALREDYNEQFF

d_gene: .
abundance: .
v_gene: TRBV9
j_gene: TRBJ2-7
CDR3nt: TGTGCCAGCAGCGCCCTAGGTAACACAGACTACGAGCAGTACTTC
CDR3aa: CASSALGNTDYEQYF

d_gene: .
abundance: once
v_gene: TRBV30
j_gene: TRBJ1-2
CDR3nt: TGTGCCTGGAACCACCGGGGGTTTGGAAGCTATGGCTACACCTTC
CDR3aa: CAWNHRGFGSYGYTF

d_gene: .
abundance: .
v_gene: TRBV5-4
j_gene: TRBJ2-2
CDR3nt: TGTGCCAGCAGCTTAACGTATTCGGCCGGGGAGCTGTTTTTT
CDR3aa: CASSLTYSAGELFF

d_gene: TRBD1
abundance: .
v_gene: TRBV18
j_gene: TRBJ1-4
CDR3nt: TGTGCCAGCTCACCGAGCAGGGGGCCTAGTGAAAAACTGTTTTTT
CDR3aa: CASSPSRGPSEKLFF

d_gene: TRBD2
abundance: .
v_gene: TRBV5-6
j_gene: TRBJ2-3
CDR3nt: TGTGCCAGCAGCCCCGGGAGGCCAGATACGCAGTATTTT
CDR3aa: CASSPGRPDTQYF

d_gene: TRBD2
abundance: .
v_gene: TRBV4-2
j_gene: TRBJ2-2
CDR3nt: TGTGCCAGCAGCCAGGGGGGGAGCGATGCCGGGGAGCTGTTTTTT
CDR3aa: CASSQGGSDAGELFF

d_gene: .
abundance: .
v_gene: TRBV11-1
j_gene: TRBJ2-7
CDR3nt: TGTGCCAGCAGCTCAGGGGGGTCTTTATACGAGCAGTACTTC
CDR3aa: CASSSGGSLYEQYF

d_gene: .
abundance: .
v_gene: TRBV6-1
j_gene: TRBJ2-1
CDR3nt: TGTGCCAGCAGGGAAAGACTCAACCCCTACAATGAGCAGTTCTTC
CDR3aa: CASRERLNPYNEQFF

d_gene: .
abundance: .
v_gene: TRBV4-2
j_gene: TRBJ1-5
CDR3nt: TGTGCCAGCAGCCAAGATCTACTGCGGAATCAGCCCCAGCATTTT
CDR3aa: CASSQDLLRNQPQHF

d_gene: TRBD1
abundance: .
v_gene: TRBV29-1
j_gene: TRBJ2-5
CDR3nt: TGCAGCGTTGATGAGAACAGGGGGCAAGAGACCCAGTACTTC
CDR3aa: CSVDENRGQETQYF

d_gene: .
abundance: .
v_gene: TRBV28
j_gene: TRBJ1-4
CDR3nt: TGTGCCAGCAGTTACATAGGGGGTCGAGAAAAACTGTTTTTT
CDR3aa: CASSYIGGREKLFF

d_gene: TRBD2
abundance: .
v_gene: TRBV18
j_gene: TRBJ2-1
CDR3nt: TGTGCCAGCTCACCATCTATAACGAGCTCGGGGGGGGAGCAGTTCTTC
CDR3aa: CASSPSITSSGGEQFF

d_gene: .
abundance: .
v_gene: TRBV28
j_gene: TRBJ2-1
CDR3nt: TGTGCCAGCAGTCTCTTGTTCAATGAGCAGTTCTTC
CDR3aa: CASSLLFNEQFF

d_gene: .
abundance: .
v_gene: TRBV6-1
j_gene: TRBJ1-1
CDR3nt: TGTGCCAGCAGTGAAGCGCAGGGGTATGGCACTGAAGCTTTCTTT
CDR3aa: CASSEAQGYGTEAFF

d_gene: .
abundance: few
v_gene: TRBV28
j_gene: TRBJ1-2
CDR3nt: TGTGCCACCCAAGGGGTTAACTATGGCTACACCTTC
CDR3aa: CATQGVNYGYTF

d_gene: TRBD1
abundance: .
v_gene: TRBV19
j_gene: TRBJ1-2
CDR3nt: TGTGCCAGTAGTATATCGTCACAGGGGGCATTTGGCTACACCTTC
CDR3aa: CASSISSQGAFGYTF

d_gene: TRBD1
abundance: .
v_gene: TRBV29-1
j_gene: TRBJ1-2
CDR3nt: TGCAGCGTTGACACAGGGGGCGGCTACACCTTC
CDR3aa: CSVDTGGGYTF

d_gene: .
abundance: .
v_gene: TRBV25-1
j_gene: TRBJ1-1
CDR3nt: TGTGCCAGCAGTGAAAGGCAGGGTCTGAACACTGAAGCTTTCTTT
CDR3aa: CASSERQGLNTEAFF

d_gene: TRBD2
abundance: .
v_gene: TRBV7-9
j_gene: TRBJ2-1
CDR3nt: TGTGCCAGCAGCTTAGTGGTAGCGGGAGGGCCTGGTGAGCAGTTCTTC
CDR3aa: CASSLVVAGGPGEQFF

d_gene: .
abundance: .
v_gene: TRBV19
j_gene: TRBJ1-1
CDR3nt: TGTGCCAGTAGTGTTCAGGGGTCTTACACTGAAGCTTTCTTT
CDR3aa: CASSVQGSYTEAFF

d_gene: .
abundance: .
v_gene: TRBV4-3
j_gene: TRBJ2-3
CDR3nt: TGCGCCAGCAGCCAAGGTAGAAACCTACGACACAGCACAGATACGCAGTATTTT
CDR3aa: CASSQGRNLRHSTDTQYF

d_gene: .
abundance: few
v_gene: TRBV7-3
j_gene: TRBJ1-1
CDR3nt: TGTGCCAGCAGCTTAGGGGGACACCCGAACACTGAAGCTTTCTTT
CDR3aa: CASSLGGHPNTEAFF

d_gene: .
abundance: .
v_gene: TRBV18
j_gene: TRBJ2-5
CDR3nt: TGTGCCAGCTCACCAGGACAGCGCGACACCCAGTACTTC
CDR3aa: CASSPGQRDTQYF

d_gene: TRBD2
abundance: .
v_gene: TRBV28
j_gene: TRBJ2-1
CDR3nt: TGTGCCAGCAGCCCAGGACTAGCGGGAGGGGACGAGCAGTTCTTC
CDR3aa: CASSPGLAGGDEQFF

d_gene: .
abundance: .
v_gene: TRBV29-1
j_gene: TRBJ2-1
CDR3nt: TGCAGCGTTGCGGTGATAGCAAGCTCCTACAATGAGCAGTTCTTC
CDR3aa: CSVAVIASSYNEQFF

d_gene: .
abundance: .
v_gene: TRBV4-3
j_gene: TRBJ2-5
CDR3nt: TGCGCCAGCAGCCAAGCGACCCGGGGGGCCCGAGAGACCCAGTACTTC
CDR3aa: CASSQATRGARETQYF

d_gene: TRBD1
abundance: few
v_gene: TRBV10-3
j_gene: TRBJ2-3
CDR3nt: TGTGCCAACCAACGGGACAGCTACACAGATACGCAGTATTTT
CDR3aa: CANQRDSYTDTQYF

d_gene: TRBD2
abundance: once
v_gene: TRBV7-9
j_gene: TRBJ2-5
CDR3nt: TGTGCCAGCAGCCTCTCCGGGGGGGCCCAAGAGACCCAGTACTTC
CDR3aa: CASSLSGGAQETQYF

d_gene: TRBD1
abundance: few
v_gene: TRBV10-3
j_gene: TRBJ1-2
CDR3nt: TGTGCCACCGAGACAGGGGACGGGAACTATGGCTACACCTTC
CDR3aa: CATETGDGNYGYTF